The present T cell receptor beta chain was sequenced within a study of control samples from healthy donors and cancer patients. Trimming took 5 bases from V and 0 from J; bases not matched to a gene: 9. CDR1 is SGHTA and CDR2 is FQGNSA in the germline V gene. The CDR3 is 16 amino acids. TCRdb keeps only in-frame clones here, not all; method: immunoSEQ multiplex PCR. This table holds under 150,000 clones, roughly 91% found once. The sample comprised blood. The chain uses TRBV7-2 and TRBJ2-7; TRBD1 matches 8 bases. The clonotype comes from a man aged 35 to 55 in good health. CDR3 nucleotides: TGTGCCAGCAGCATAACCTCCGGGACAGGCTCCTACGAGCAGTACTTC. Translating it yields CASSITSGTGSYEQYF.